The rows below give T cell receptor beta chains drawn from one sample of a study of T cells in Graves' hyperthyroidism and ophthalmopathy. TCRdb reprocessed the multiplex PCR reads via MiXCR and lists one record per CDR3 protein. The sample consists of 300,000 to 350,000 distinct CDR3 sequences, 15% to 20% of them appearing once. Sequencing input: blood. Source of these receptors: a woman aged 45-65 years with Graves' hyperthyroidism. Both conserved end residues are part of each CDR3. Fields, in order: D gene, J gene, V gene, clone size, CDR3 DNA, CDR3 protein. D genes are given only for firm matches. Rows may omit the clone size; those that give it use once, few, many or a size class.

D gene: -; J gene: TRBJ1-1; V gene: TRBV5-8; clone size: many; CDR3 DNA: TGTGCCAGCAGCCACTCGGGACGTTTTGAAGCTTTCTTT; CDR3 protein: CASSHSGRFEAFF
D gene: -; J gene: TRBJ1-4; V gene: TRBV13; clone size: few; CDR3 DNA: TGTGCCAGCAGCTCCCAAAGAGGGGCAACTAATGAAAAACTGTTTTTT; CDR3 protein: CASSSQRGATNEKLFF
D gene: -; J gene: TRBJ2-7; V gene: TRBV3-1; clone size: few; CDR3 DNA: TGTGCCAGCAGCTTAGAGGCTTCTTGGACAGCCTACGAGCAGTACTTC; CDR3 protein: CASSLEASWTAYEQYF
D gene: -; J gene: TRBJ1-6; V gene: TRBV3-1; clone size: -; CDR3 DNA: TGTGCCAGCAGCCTGCGGGGCAGGGTTTCACCCCTCCACTTT; CDR3 protein: CASSLRGRVSPLHF
D gene: -; J gene: TRBJ1-6; V gene: TRBV10-3; clone size: -; CDR3 DNA: TGTGCCATCAGTGCGGGCCAAGAGTCACCCCTCCACTTT; CDR3 protein: CAISAGQESPLHF
D gene: TRBD2; J gene: TRBJ2-5; V gene: TRBV25-1; clone size: many; CDR3 DNA: TGTGCCAGCAGTGAACGGGGGGGTCAAGAGACCCAGTACTTC; CDR3 protein: CASSERGGQETQYF
D gene: TRBD2; J gene: TRBJ2-2; V gene: TRBV5-1; clone size: many; CDR3 DNA: TGCGCCAGCAGCCCCCAGGCAGCGGGACTGGGCGGGGAGCTGTTTTTT; CDR3 protein: CASSPQAAGLGGELFF
D gene: TRBD2; J gene: TRBJ2-1; V gene: TRBV7-9; clone size: few; CDR3 DNA: TGTGCCAGCAGCGGGATTAGCGGGGGCGAAGACAATGAGCAGTTCTTC; CDR3 protein: CASSGISGGEDNEQFF
D gene: TRBD1; J gene: TRBJ1-1; V gene: TRBV27; clone size: many; CDR3 DNA: TGTGCCACTTACCCCGGGACAGGCGTCATGAACACTGAAGCTTTCTTT; CDR3 protein: CATYPGTGVMNTEAFF
D gene: -; J gene: TRBJ2-3; V gene: TRBV19; clone size: once; CDR3 DNA: TGTGCCAGTAGTATAGATGGGGGGAGCACAGATACGCAGTATTTT; CDR3 protein: CASSIDGGSTDTQYF
D gene: -; J gene: TRBJ1-6; V gene: TRBV12-3/TRBV12-4; clone size: -; CDR3 DNA: TGTGCCAGCAGTTTGGATATCCCTGGCTCACCCCTCCACTTT; CDR3 protein: CASSLDIPGSPLHF
D gene: TRBD2; J gene: TRBJ2-1; V gene: TRBV5-1; clone size: few; CDR3 DNA: TGCGCCAGCAAAACAGGACTAGCGAATGAGCAGTTCTTC; CDR3 protein: CASKTGLANEQFF
D gene: TRBD1; J gene: TRBJ1-5; V gene: TRBV19; clone size: -; CDR3 DNA: TGTGCCAGTAGATCACAGGGGGCTAATCAGCCCCAGCATTTT; CDR3 protein: CASRSQGANQPQHF
D gene: TRBD2; J gene: TRBJ2-1; V gene: TRBV29-1; clone size: few; CDR3 DNA: TGCAGCGTTGAGAGGGTCCAGCGGGAGTTCTCCTACAATGAGCAGTTCTTC; CDR3 protein: CSVERVQREFSYNEQFF
D gene: -; J gene: TRBJ2-5; V gene: TRBV20-1; clone size: few; CDR3 DNA: TGCAGTGCTAGAGCGGACTTCCAAGAGACCCAGTACTTC; CDR3 protein: CSARADFQETQYF
D gene: -; J gene: TRBJ1-2; V gene: TRBV19; clone size: -; CDR3 DNA: TGTGCCAGTAGTAAAATGGACAACAACTATGGCTACACCTTC; CDR3 protein: CASSKMDNNYGYTF
D gene: -; J gene: TRBJ1-5; V gene: TRBV2; clone size: few; CDR3 DNA: TGTGCCAGCACCGAGGGGGGCCGGGGCAATCAGCCCCAGCATTTT; CDR3 protein: CASTEGGRGNQPQHF
D gene: TRBD1; J gene: TRBJ1-6; V gene: TRBV2; clone size: many; CDR3 DNA: TGTGCCAGTAGTCCCGACAGGGAGTCACCCCTCCACTTT; CDR3 protein: CASSPDRESPLHF
D gene: TRBD2; J gene: TRBJ2-7; V gene: TRBV28; clone size: many; CDR3 DNA: TGTGCCAGCAGTACGGGACTAGCGGGAGCCGAGCAGTACTTC; CDR3 protein: CASSTGLAGAEQYF
D gene: TRBD2; J gene: TRBJ2-3; V gene: TRBV20-1; clone size: many; CDR3 DNA: TGCAGTGCTGGCCTACCTAGCGGGGAGAAAAGGACGCAGTATTTT; CDR3 protein: CSAGLPSGEKRTQYF
D gene: -; J gene: TRBJ2-1; V gene: TRBV27; clone size: few; CDR3 DNA: TGTGCCAGCCAGGGCTGGGCCTACAATGAGCAGTTCTTC; CDR3 protein: CASQGWAYNEQFF
D gene: TRBD1; J gene: TRBJ1-5; V gene: TRBV5-6; clone size: -; CDR3 DNA: TGTGCCAGCAGCTATACCGGGACAGCTAATCAGCCCCAGCATTTT; CDR3 protein: CASSYTGTANQPQHF
D gene: -; J gene: TRBJ2-1; V gene: TRBV20-1; clone size: many; CDR3 DNA: TGCAGTGCTAGAGAAGACAGTTACAATGAGCAGTTCTTC; CDR3 protein: CSAREDSYNEQFF
D gene: -; J gene: TRBJ1-1; V gene: TRBV11-2; clone size: many; CDR3 DNA: TGTGCCAGCAGCCCTAGGGACTACCCAGCTTTCTTT; CDR3 protein: CASSPRDYPAFF
D gene: -; J gene: TRBJ2-3; V gene: TRBV12-3/TRBV12-4; clone size: -; CDR3 DNA: TGTGCCAGCACGTACCGGGTCGAAGATACGCAGTATTTT; CDR3 protein: CASTYRVEDTQYF
D gene: TRBD1; J gene: TRBJ2-7; V gene: TRBV20-1; clone size: -; CDR3 DNA: TGCAGTGCCCTCGGCGACAGGGCAGCTCTCGAGCAGTACTTC; CDR3 protein: CSALGDRAALEQYF
D gene: TRBD2; J gene: TRBJ2-5; V gene: TRBV11-2; clone size: many; CDR3 DNA: TGTGCCAGCAGCTTAGAACTAGCGGGGGGTAACCAAGAGACCCAGTACTTC; CDR3 protein: CASSLELAGGNQETQYF
D gene: -; J gene: TRBJ1-1; V gene: TRBV20-1; clone size: many; CDR3 DNA: TGCAGTGCTATGGAGACAGTGAACACTGAAGCTTTCTTT; CDR3 protein: CSAMETVNTEAFF
D gene: -; J gene: TRBJ2-1; V gene: TRBV5-1; clone size: -; CDR3 DNA: TGCGCCAGCAGCAAGACGGGACTCGGCAACTCCTACAATGAGCAGTTCTTC; CDR3 protein: CASSKTGLGNSYNEQFF
D gene: -; J gene: TRBJ2-3; V gene: TRBV27; clone size: -; CDR3 DNA: TGTGCCAGCAGTTTAGGGGGCGGGCACCTGGATACGCAGTATTTT; CDR3 protein: CASSLGGGHLDTQYF